This TCR beta chain was captured in a study of human CD8 memory T cell subsets. Study-level findings and limits: Stem-like memory and precursor exhausted T cells, unlike effector memory cells, were similarly highly diverse. Estimated Chao1 values suggested that diversity was greater among stem-like memory T cells than among precursor exhausted T cells.

This clonotype is labeled large based on frequency. The antigen remains undetermined. Libraries for TCR beta were constructed using UMI-labeled 5' RACE. Authors' analysis steps: Functional CDR3 beta clonotype counts ranged from roughly 2,600 to 18,000 in each TCR beta library. TCRdb re-called the 5' RACE reads; every CDR3 protein appears as one record, without DNA. These V and J calls rely on TCRdb rather than the paper's analysis. Its clone listing holds about 7,000 distinct CDR3 sequences. RNA came from duplicate vials of 150,000 sorted CD8+ T cells per subset. The CDR3 is 14 amino acids. Germline values: CDR1 KGHDR, CDR2 SFDVKD.

This sequence joins TRBV24-1 and TRBJ2-7; lacking DNA, the TRBD2 call made by TCRdb goes unchecked. The sample taken for sequencing was CD8+ T cells from PBMCs. This sequence originates from a human donor in good health. The CDR3 region is CATIRTGGAYEQYF.